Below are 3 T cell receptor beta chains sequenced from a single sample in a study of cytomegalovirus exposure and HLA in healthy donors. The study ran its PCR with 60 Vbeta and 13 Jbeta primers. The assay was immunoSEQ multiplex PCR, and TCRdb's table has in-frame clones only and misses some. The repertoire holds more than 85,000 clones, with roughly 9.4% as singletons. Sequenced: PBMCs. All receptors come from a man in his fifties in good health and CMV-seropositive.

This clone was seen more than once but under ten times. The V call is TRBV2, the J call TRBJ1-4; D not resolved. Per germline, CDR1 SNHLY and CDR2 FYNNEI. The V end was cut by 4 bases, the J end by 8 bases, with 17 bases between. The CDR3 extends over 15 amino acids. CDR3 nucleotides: TGTGCCAGCAGTGGGTGGCAAGAAGGAGTCGAAAAACTGTTTTTT. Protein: CASSGWQEGVEKLFF.

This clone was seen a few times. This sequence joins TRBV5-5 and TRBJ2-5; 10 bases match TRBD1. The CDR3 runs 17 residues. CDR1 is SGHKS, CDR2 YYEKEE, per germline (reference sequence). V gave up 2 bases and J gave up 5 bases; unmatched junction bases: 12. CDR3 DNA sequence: TGTGCCAGCAGCTTCCGGGACAGGGGTTCGGTGCTTGAGACCCAGTACTTC. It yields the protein CASSFRDRGSVLETQYF.

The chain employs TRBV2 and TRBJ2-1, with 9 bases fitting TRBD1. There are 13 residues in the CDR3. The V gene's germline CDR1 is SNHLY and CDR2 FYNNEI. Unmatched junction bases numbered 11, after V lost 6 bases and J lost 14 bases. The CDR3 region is CASSTGQGLRKFF. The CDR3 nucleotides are TGTGCCAGCAGCACCGGACAGGGGCTGAGAAAGTTCTTC.